The sequence of this T cell receptor beta chain was determined in a study of molecular identifiers for immune sequencing clone quantification. CDR1 is DFQATT and CDR2 is SNEGSKA in the germline V gene (reference sequence). The V and J ends lost 6 bases and 9 bases, in that order; junction bases with no gene match: 14. The CDR3 length is 15 residues. TCRdb re-analysed the PCR reads in MiXCR, keeping a single row per CDR3 protein. The table includes about 10,000 distinct CDR3 sequences, approximately 19% detected once. For this clonotype: This could be a read error, since a much larger clone is one nucleotide away.

This sequence originates from a human donor in good health. Some libraries in this study had Jurkat cell RNA spiked in. The rearrangement links TRBV20-1 to TRBJ1-5; 10 bases agree with TRBD1. The sequenced sample consisted of naive CD8+ T cells from blood, with Jurkat cell RNA spiked in. As to subset: FACS-sorted CD8+CD4-CCR7+CD45RA+ naive T cells. The DNA of the CDR3 is TGCAGTGCCACTGAGTCGGGACAGGGGTTTCGGCCCCAGCATTTT. Translating it yields CSATESGQGFRPQHF.